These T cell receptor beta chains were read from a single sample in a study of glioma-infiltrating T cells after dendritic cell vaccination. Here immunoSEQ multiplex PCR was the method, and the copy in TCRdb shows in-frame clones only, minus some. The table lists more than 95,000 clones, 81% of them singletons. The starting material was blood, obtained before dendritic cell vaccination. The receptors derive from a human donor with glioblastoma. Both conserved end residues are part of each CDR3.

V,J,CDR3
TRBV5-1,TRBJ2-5,CASSLDQAETQYF
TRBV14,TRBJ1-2,CASSHRQAPEIYGYTF
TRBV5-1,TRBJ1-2,CASSLDLTTDYGYTF
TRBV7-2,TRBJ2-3,CASSLQGADTQYF
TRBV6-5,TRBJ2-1,CASSSSGGSFGDEQLF
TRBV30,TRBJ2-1,CAWRLAGGRGEQFF
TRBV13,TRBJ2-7,CASSSGTGTYEQYF
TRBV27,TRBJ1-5,CASSPTNQPQHF
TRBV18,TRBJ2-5,CASSYGTGQERAQYF
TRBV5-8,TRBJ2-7,CASSLVPQEGYEQYF
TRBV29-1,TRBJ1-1,CSVDVQGPEAFF
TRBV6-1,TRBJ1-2,CAIQTSGIYGYTF
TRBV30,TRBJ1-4,CAFGTGGEKLFF
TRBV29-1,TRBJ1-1,CSVLGQGTTEAFF
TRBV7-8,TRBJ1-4,CASSRAGYEKLFF
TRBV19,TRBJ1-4,CASSIDQGNEKLFF
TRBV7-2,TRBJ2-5,CASSLVLGGGDRGETQYF
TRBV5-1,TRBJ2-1,CASSLPPRTSGGSSYNEQFF
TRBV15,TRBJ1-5,CATSRASGGIQPQHF
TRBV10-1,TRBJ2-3,CASSDAPQDTQYF
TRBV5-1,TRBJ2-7,CASSQPTGAISYEQYF
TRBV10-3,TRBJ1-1,CAITGGGEAFF
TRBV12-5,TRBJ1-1,CASGFSSHRVAFF
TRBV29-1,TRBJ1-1,CSVLATGKNTEAFF
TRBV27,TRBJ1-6,CASTRLTASSYNSPLHF
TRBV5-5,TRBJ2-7,CASSLVGQRHEQYF
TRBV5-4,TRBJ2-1,CASSRPGTKDNEQFF
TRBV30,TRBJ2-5,CAWSFGQAQETQYF
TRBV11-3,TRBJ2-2,CASSLYGRNTGELFF
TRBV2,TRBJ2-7,CASSEGEGEQYF
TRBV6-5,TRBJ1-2,CASSTDRGGHSGYTF
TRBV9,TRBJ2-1,CASGPKYNEQFF
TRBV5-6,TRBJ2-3,CASSSRLAGEVDTQYF
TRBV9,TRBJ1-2,CASSANPTGSGYTF
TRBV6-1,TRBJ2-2,CASTFPGGHTGELFF
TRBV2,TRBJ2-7,CASRFLGGDYEQYF
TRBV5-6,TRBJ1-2,CASSSYGQGEDGYTF
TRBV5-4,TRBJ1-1,CASSLARQSEAFF
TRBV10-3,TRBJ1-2,CAITSDRGDRNYGYTF
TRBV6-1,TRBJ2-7,CASRSSGGAREQYF
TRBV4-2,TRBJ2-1,CASSQALAGGSYNEQFF
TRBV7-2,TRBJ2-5,CASSLAGLAEETQYF
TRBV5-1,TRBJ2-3,CASSLVATDTQYF
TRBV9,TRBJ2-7,CASSVDEREQYF
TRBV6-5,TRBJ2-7,CASSYGATGFEQYF
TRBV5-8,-,CATTRGFPTYEQYF
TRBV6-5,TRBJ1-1,CASSRGFGTEAFF
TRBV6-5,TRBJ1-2,CASSSSRGDGYTF
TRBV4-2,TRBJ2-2,CASSQAGQNTGELFF
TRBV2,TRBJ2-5,CASRELAGKGETQYF
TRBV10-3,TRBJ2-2,CAISEPGQRAGELFF
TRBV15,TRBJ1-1,CATSRDLSRTEAFF
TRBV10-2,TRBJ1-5,CASSEWTGEGNQPQHF
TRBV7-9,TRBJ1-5,CASSLFGQGGLNQPQHF